This section outlines one T cell receptor (beta chain) sequence together with its context. At one end, the junction sequence differs from germline, possibly due to a read error. This CDR3 is 18 amino acids long. CDR1 and CDR2 (germline): SEHNR, FQNEAQ (reference sequence). The data were obtained in a study of CD8 T cells in Susac syndrome. RNA in amounts of about 0.5 to 1 ug was reverse transcribed with random hexamers. TCRdb re-derived calls from the immunoSEQ multiplex PCR reads in MiXCR, one entry per CDR3 protein. Of 350,000 to 550,000 distinct CDR3 sequences in the sample, around 83% were seen once.

The TCR sequence derives from a human donor with multiple sclerosis. The chain employs TRBV7-9 and TRBJ1-2; no clear D gene. The sequencing input was CD8+ T cells from PBMCs. The CDR3 sequence is CASSSERAGPRRNYGHTF. The CDR3 DNA reads as TGTGCCAGCAGCTCAGAGCGGGCCGGGCCCCGACGGAACTATGGCCACACCTTC. The whole variable domain, remainder taken from reference TRBV7-9 and TRBJ1-2, is DTGVSQNPRHKITKRGQNVTFRCDPISEHNRLYWYRQTLGQGPEFLTYFQNEAQLEKSRLLSDRFSAERPKGSFSTLEIQRTEQGDSAMYLCASSSERAGPRRNYGHTFGSGTRLTVV.